These T cell receptor beta chains were read from a single sample in a study of CXCR3-negative and CXCR3-positive naive CD8 T cells. Reanalyzing the 5' RACE reads, TCRdb keeps one entry per CDR3 protein, without DNA. The sample table sets out 150,000 to 180,000 distinct CDR3 sequences. Sequenced: naive CXCR3+ CD8+ T cells from blood. The origin of the receptors is a human donor in good health. Some clones in this sample may be carry-over from other donors' samples. Each CDR3 is given with its conserved first and last residue.

v_gene	j_gene	CDR3aa
TRBV7-9	TRBJ2-7	CATVHGDWSYEQYF
TRBV15	TRBJ2-1	CATSRDLASELKEQFF
TRBV20-1	TRBJ1-5	CSAKEGISNYRPQHF
TRBV28	TRBJ2-3	CASSPRGSRADTQYF
TRBV29-1	TRBJ2-7	CSVSGGGETYEQYF
TRBV4-3	TRBJ2-7	CASSQDGGGAYEQYF
TRBV3-1	TRBJ2-7	CASSQEGLDSYEQYF
TRBV4-1	TRBJ2-7	CASSHGTGSYEQYF
TRBV4-2	TRBJ2-2	CASSLGTGGNTGELFF
TRBV5-1	TRBJ2-2	CASSFGTGGTGELFF
TRBV28	TRBJ2-3	CASSREGDYLDHTQYF
TRBV27	TRBJ2-7	CASSLTRWGEQYF
TRBV28	TRBJ2-7	CASSPRLRPYEQYF
TRBV28	TRBJ2-7	CASSSGTSHDQYF
TRBV20-1	TRBJ2-1	CSARDRLAGGPGNEQFF
TRBV28	TRBJ2-7	CASSWDAESTYEQYF
TRBV29-1	TRBJ2-7	CSVELAGIYEQYF
TRBV29-1	TRBJ2-6	CSVEGGAGAGANVLTF
TRBV9	TRBJ2-7	CASSVAGAPTYEQYF
TRBV6-2/TRBV6-3	TRBJ2-7	CASSYLAAYEQYF
TRBV9	TRBJ2-7	CASSARDGRYEQYF
TRBV28	TRBJ1-2	CASSDRIGDNYGYTF
TRBV9	TRBJ1-1	CASSAGDSLNTEAFF
TRBV6-6	TRBJ2-1	CASSYSTVSYNEQFF
TRBV20-1	TRBJ2-5	CSARWTSGGWGETQYF
TRBV5-1	TRBJ2-3	CASSSGQGSTDTQYF
TRBV27	TRBJ1-2	CASSSGQGNYGYTF
TRBV6-5	TRBJ2-3	CASSYGSPSTDTQYF
TRBV20-1	TRBJ2-2	CSARDLDRGLNTGELFF
TRBV29-1	TRBJ1-2	CSVGQPPYGYTF
TRBV28	TRBJ1-2	CASSFGTTYGYTF
TRBV7-2	TRBJ2-7	CASSLRDSIPYEQYF
TRBV9	TRBJ2-3	CASSAIAGVTTDTQYF
TRBV10-3	TRBJ1-1	CAIPWTGNCCAAMAFF
TRBV2	TRBJ2-7	CASSGGQLYEQYF
TRBV3-1	TRBJ2-1	CASSQDQGAPYNEQFF